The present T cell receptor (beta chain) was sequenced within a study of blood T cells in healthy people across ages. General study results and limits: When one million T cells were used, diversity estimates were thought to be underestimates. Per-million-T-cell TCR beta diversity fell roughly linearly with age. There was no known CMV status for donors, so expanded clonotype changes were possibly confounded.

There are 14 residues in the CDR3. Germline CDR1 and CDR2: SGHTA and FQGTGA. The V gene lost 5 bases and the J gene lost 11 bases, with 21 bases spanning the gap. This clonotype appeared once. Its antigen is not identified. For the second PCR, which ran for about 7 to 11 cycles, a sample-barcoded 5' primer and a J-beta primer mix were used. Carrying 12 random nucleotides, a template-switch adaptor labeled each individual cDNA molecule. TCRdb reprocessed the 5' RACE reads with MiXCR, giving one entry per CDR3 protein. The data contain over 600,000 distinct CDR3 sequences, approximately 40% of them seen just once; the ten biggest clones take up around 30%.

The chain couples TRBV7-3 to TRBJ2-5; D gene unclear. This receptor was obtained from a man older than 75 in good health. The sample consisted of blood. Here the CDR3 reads CASSKPGPGNEQYF. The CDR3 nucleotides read TGTGCCAGCAGCAAGCCCGGACCCGGCAATGAGCAGTACTTC.